This T cell receptor (beta chain) was recovered during a study of blood T cells in healthy people across ages. This clonotype was seen only once. Alongside a J-beta primer mix, a sample-barcoded 5' primer served in a second PCR lasting roughly 7 to 11 cycles. Each cDNA was tagged by a template-switch adaptor containing 12 random nucleotides. TCRdb reprocessed the 5' RACE reads with MiXCR, giving one entry per CDR3 protein. In the table there are 1.8 million or so distinct CDR3 sequences, 35% to 50% of which are singletons. The CDR3 is 15 amino acids. CDR1 and CDR2 (germline): MNHNS, SASEGT. The ends were cut back, 1 base at V and 2 bases at J, with 9 bases in the middle.

Material: blood. The rearrangement joins TRBV6-1 to TRBJ1-5; D unclear. The source is a human donor in good health. The CDR3 region is CASSEDMFRNQPQHF. The CDR3 DNA reads TGTGCCAGCAGTGAAGACATGTTTCGCAATCAGCCCCAGCATTTT.